This section outlines one T cell receptor (beta chain) sequence together with its context. Its antigen is as yet unknown. These data are taken from a study of cytomegalovirus exposure and HLA in healthy donors. Sequenced by immunoSEQ multiplex PCR; TCRdb stores in-frame clones only, minus some. The data contain roughly 220,000 clones, approximately 83% of them singletons. There are 15 residues in the CDR3. J lost 4 bases, V lost 4 bases, and 8 bases had no gene match. Germline V gene data show CDR1 as KGHSH and CDR2 as LQKENI. Findings and limits, study-wide: Through in vitro validation, three CMV-associated chains were shown to be specific for CMV antigens.

This receptor was taken from a woman younger than 45 in good health and CMV-seropositive. Sequenced: PBMCs. This chain joins TRBV18 and TRBJ2-3, with 7 bases matching TRBD2. The CDR3 nucleotides are TGTGCCAGCTCACTTCTAGCGGAGGAGGCAGATACGCAGTATTTT. Translation gives CASSLLAEEADTQYF.